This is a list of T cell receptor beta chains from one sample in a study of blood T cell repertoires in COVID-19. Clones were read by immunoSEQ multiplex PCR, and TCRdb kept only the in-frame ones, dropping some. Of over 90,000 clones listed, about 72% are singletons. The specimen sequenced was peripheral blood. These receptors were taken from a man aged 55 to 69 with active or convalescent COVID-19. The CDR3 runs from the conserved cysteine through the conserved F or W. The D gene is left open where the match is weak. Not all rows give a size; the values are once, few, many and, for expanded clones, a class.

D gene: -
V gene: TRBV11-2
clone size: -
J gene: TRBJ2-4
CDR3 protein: CASSLAESKNIQYF
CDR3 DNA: TGTGCCAGCAGCTTAGCGGAGAGCAAAAACATTCAGTACTTC

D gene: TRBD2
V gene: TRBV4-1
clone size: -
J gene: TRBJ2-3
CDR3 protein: CASSQAPRSGGPQNTQYF
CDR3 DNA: TGCGCCAGCAGCCAAGCCCCCCGATCGGGAGGGCCTCAGAATACGCAGTATTTT

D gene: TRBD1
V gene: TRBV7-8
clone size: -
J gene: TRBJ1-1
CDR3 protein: CASRPRGRETEAFF
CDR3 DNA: TGTGCCAGCCGACCCAGGGGGCGAGAAACTGAAGCTTTCTTT

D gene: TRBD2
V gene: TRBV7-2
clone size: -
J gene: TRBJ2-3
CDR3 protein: CASSLAWREGHTDTQYF
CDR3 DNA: TGTGCCAGCAGCTTAGCTTGGCGGGAGGGCCATACAGATACGCAGTATTTT

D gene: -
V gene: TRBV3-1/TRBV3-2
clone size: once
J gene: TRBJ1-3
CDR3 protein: CASSQELVGRGNTIYF
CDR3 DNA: TGTGCCAGCAGCCAAGAGCTAGTGGGGCGTGGAAACACCATATATTTT

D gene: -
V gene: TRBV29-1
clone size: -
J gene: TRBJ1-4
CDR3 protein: CSVGVGANEKLFF
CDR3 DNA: TGCAGCGTTGGGGTAGGGGCTAATGAAAAACTGTTTTTT

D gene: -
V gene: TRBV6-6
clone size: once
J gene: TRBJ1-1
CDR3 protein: CASLQTGGRTEAFF
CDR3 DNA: TGTGCCAGCCTACAGACGGGGGGGCGGACTGAAGCTTTCTTT

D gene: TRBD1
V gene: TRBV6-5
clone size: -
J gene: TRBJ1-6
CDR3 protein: CASSIRQGQDSPLHF
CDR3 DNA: TGTGCCAGCTCTATCCGACAGGGACAAGATTCACCCCTCCACTTT

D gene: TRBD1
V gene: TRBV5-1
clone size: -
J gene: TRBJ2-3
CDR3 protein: CASSSGQGNTDTQYF
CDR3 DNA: TGCGCCAGCAGCTCGGGACAGGGTAACACAGATACGCAGTATTTT

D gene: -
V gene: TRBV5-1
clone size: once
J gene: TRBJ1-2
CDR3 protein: CASSLGSYGYTF
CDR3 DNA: TGCGCCAGCAGCTTGGGTAGCTATGGCTACACCTTC

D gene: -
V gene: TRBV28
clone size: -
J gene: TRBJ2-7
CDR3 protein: CASSPDRPSAYEQYF
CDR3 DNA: TGTGCCAGCAGTCCCGACAGGCCCTCAGCCTACGAGCAGTACTTC

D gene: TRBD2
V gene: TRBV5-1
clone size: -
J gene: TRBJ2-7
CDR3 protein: CASSVGLAGAEQYF
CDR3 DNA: TGCGCCAGCAGCGTGGGACTAGCGGGAGCCGAGCAGTACTTC

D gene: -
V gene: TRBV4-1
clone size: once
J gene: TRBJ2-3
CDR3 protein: CASSQVGAEDTQYF
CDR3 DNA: TGCGCCAGCAGCCAAGTGGGGGCAGAAGATACGCAGTATTTT

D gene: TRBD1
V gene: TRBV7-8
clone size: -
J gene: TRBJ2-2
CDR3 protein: CASSRLTGSSGELFF
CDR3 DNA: TGTGCCAGCAGCCGTTTGACAGGGTCGTCCGGGGAGCTGTTTTTT

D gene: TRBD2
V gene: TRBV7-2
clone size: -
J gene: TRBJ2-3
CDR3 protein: CASSLMRGDTQYF
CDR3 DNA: TGTGCCAGCAGCTTAATGCGGGGGGATACGCAGTATTTT

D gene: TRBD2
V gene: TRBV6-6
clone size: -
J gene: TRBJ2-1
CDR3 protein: CASIPVGLAYNEQFF
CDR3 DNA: TGTGCCAGCATTCCCGTGGGACTAGCTTACAATGAGCAGTTCTTC

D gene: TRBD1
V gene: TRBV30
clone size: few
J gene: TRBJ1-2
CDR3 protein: CAWRPGQGMGYTF
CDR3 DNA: TGTGCCTGGAGGCCGGGACAGGGGATGGGCTACACCTTC

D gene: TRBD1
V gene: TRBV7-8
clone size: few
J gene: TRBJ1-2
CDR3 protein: CASSSRTGRYGYTF
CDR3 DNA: TGTGCCAGCAGCTCCCGGACAGGACGCTATGGCTACACCTTC

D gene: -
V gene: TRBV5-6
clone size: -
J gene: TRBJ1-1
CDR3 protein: CASSAVSGTEAFF
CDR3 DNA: TGTGCCAGCAGCGCCGTTAGTGGCACTGAAGCTTTCTTT

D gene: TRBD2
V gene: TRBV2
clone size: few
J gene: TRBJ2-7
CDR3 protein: CASRPSGFGEQYF
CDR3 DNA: TGTGCCAGCAGGCCTAGCGGGTTCGGGGAGCAGTACTTC

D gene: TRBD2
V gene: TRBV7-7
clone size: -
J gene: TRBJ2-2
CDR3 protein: CASSATSSGSRAGELFF
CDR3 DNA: TGTGCCAGCAGCGCAACTTCTAGCGGGAGTAGGGCCGGGGAGCTGTTTTTT

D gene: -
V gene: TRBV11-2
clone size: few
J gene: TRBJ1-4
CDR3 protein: CASSLAQGTLTNEKLFF
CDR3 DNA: TGTGCCAGCAGCTTAGCCCAGGGGACACTAACTAATGAAAAACTGTTTTTT

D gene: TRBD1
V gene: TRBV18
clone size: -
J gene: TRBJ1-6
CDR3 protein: CASSPPGQGGSSLPLHF
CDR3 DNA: TGTGCCAGCTCACCACCGGGACAGGGGGGCTCCTCTTTGCCCCTCCACTTT

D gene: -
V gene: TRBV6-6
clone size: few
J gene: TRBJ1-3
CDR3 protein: CASSYGAVSGNTIYF
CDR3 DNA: TGTGCCAGCAGTTACGGGGCGGTCTCTGGAAACACCATATATTTT

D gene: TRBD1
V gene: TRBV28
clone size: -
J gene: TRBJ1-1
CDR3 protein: CASSLRPQIDRGTEAFF
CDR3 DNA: TGTGCCAGCAGTTTAAGGCCACAGATCGACAGGGGGACTGAAGCTTTCTTT

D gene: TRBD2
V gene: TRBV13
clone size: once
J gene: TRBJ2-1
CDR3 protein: CASSLETSGTSSYNEQFF
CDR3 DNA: TGTGCCAGCAGCTTAGAGACTAGCGGGACTAGCTCCTACAATGAGCAGTTCTTC

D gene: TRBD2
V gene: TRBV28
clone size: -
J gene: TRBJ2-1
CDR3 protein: CASRDRDYLLDEQFF
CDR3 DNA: TGTGCCAGCAGAGACCGGGACTATCTCTTGGATGAGCAGTTCTTC

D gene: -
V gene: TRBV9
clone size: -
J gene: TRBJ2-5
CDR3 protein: CASSSRETQYF
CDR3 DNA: TGTGCCAGCAGTTCCCGGGAGACCCAGTACTTC

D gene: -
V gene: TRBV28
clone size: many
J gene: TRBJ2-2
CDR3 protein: CASSLRGTGELFF
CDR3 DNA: TGTGCCAGCAGTCTCAGGGGAACCGGGGAGCTGTTTTTT

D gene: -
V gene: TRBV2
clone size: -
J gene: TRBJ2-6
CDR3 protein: CASSGARSSGANVLTF
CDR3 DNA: TGTGCCAGCAGTGGCGCCAGGTCCTCTGGGGCCAACGTCCTGACTTTC

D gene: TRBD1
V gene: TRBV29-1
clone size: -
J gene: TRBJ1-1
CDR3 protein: CSVHDRGNTEAFF
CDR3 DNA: TGCAGCGTTCACGACAGGGGTAACACTGAAGCTTTCTTT

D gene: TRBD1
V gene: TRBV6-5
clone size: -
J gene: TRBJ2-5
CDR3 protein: CASRTQGAGQETQYF
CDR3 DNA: TGTGCCAGCAGGACACAGGGGGCGGGTCAAGAGACCCAGTACTTC

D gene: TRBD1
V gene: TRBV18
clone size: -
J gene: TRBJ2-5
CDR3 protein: CASSPGQQETQYF
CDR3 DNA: TGTGCCAGCTCACCGGGACAGCAAGAGACCCAGTACTTC

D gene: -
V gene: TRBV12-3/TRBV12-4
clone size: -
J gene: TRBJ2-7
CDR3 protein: CASRSGAYEQYF
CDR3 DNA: TGTGCCAGCAGATCGGGGGCCTACGAGCAGTACTTC

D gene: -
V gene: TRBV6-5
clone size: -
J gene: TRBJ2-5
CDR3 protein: CASSWFPTETQYF
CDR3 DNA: TGTGCCAGCAGTTGGTTTCCTACGGAGACCCAGTACTTC

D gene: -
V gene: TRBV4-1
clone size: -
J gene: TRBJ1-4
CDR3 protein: CASSHPGGGWANEKLFF
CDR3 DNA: TGCGCCAGCAGCCACCCTGGGGGGGGTTGGGCTAATGAAAAACTGTTTTTT

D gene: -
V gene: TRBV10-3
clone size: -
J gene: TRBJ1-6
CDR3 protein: CAISEGQNNSPLHF
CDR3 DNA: TGTGCCATCAGTGAGGGACAGAATAATTCACCCCTCCACTTT

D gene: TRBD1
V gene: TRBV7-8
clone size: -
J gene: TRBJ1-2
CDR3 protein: CASTLRGTGYGYTF
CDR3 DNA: TGTGCCAGCACCCTTAGGGGGACAGGGTATGGCTACACCTTC

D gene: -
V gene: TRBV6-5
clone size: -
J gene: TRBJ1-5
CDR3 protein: CASSLQNGGNQPQHF
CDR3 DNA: TGTGCCAGCAGTTTACAGAACGGGGGCAATCAGCCCCAGCATTTT

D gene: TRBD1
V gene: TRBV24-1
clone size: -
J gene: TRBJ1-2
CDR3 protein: CATSETDRGPGGYTF
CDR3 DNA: TGTGCCACCAGTGAGACGGACAGGGGCCCAGGGGGCTACACCTTC

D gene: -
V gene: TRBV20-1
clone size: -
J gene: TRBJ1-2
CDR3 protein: CSAPGTYGYTF
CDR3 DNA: TGCAGTGCGCCCGGGACATATGGCTACACCTTC

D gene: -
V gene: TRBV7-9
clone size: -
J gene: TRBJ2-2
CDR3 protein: CASEEQMAGELFF
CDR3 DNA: TGTGCCAGCGAAGAACAGATGGCCGGGGAGCTGTTTTTT

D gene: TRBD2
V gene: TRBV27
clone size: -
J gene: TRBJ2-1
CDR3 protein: CASSIGLAGNEQFF
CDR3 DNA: TGTGCCAGCAGTATAGGACTAGCGGGCAATGAGCAGTTCTTC

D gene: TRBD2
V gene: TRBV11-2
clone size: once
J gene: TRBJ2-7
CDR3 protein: CASSRLAGVNF
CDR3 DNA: TGTGCCAGCAGCCGGTTAGCGGGGGTAAACTTC

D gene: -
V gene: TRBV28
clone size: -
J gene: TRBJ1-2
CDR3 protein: CASSRTLRDGYTF
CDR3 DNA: TGTGCCAGCAGTCGGACACTCCGAGATGGCTACACCTTC

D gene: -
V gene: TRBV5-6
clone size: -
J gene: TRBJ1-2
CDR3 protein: CASSFELRKVHGYTF
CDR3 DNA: TGTGCCAGCAGCTTCGAATTGAGGAAAGTCCATGGCTACACCTTC

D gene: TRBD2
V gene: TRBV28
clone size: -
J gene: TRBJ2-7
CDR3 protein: CASSPLGLAGEGSEQYF
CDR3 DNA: TGTGCCAGCAGTCCCCTCGGACTAGCGGGAGAGGGAAGCGAGCAGTACTTC

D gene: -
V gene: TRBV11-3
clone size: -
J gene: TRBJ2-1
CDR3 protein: CASSLVGLSPNEQFF
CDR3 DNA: TGTGCCAGCAGCTTAGTGGGCCTGTCGCCCAATGAGCAGTTCTTC

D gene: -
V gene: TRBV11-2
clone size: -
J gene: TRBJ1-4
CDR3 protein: CASSHYRGRDEKLFF
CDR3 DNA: TGTGCCAGCAGCCACTATCGGGGTAGGGATGAAAAACTGTTTTTT

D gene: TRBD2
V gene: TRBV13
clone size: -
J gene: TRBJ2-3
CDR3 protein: CASSLPPSGRSADTQYF
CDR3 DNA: TGTGCCAGCAGCTTACCCCCTAGCGGGAGGAGCGCAGATACGCAGTATTTT

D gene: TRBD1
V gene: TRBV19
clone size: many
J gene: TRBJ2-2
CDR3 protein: CASRTGAGTGELFF
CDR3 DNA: TGTGCCAGTAGAACAGGGGCGGGCACCGGGGAGCTGTTTTTT